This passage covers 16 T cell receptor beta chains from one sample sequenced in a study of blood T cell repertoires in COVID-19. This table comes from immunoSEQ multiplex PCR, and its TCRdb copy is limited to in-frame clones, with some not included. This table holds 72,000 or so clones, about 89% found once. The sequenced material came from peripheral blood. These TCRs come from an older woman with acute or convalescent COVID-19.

This CDR3 is CATSRDKFNQPQHF. The CDR3 bases are TGTGCCACCAGCAGGGACAAATTCAATCAGCCCCAGCATTTT. The chain joins TRBV15 to TRBJ1-5; maybe TRBD1 (5 bases). The length of the CDR3 is 14 residues. The germline V and J ends were trimmed by 3 bases and 3 bases, with 9 bases remaining between them. CDR1 is LNHNV and CDR2 is YYDKDF in the germline V gene (reference sequence).

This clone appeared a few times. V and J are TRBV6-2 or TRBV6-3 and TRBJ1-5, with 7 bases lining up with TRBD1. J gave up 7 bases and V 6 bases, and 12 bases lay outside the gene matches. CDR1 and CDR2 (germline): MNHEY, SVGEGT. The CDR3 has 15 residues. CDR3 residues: CASSTYLQGFQPQHF. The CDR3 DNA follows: TGTGCCAGCAGCACATACCTACAGGGGTTCCAGCCCCAGCATTTT.

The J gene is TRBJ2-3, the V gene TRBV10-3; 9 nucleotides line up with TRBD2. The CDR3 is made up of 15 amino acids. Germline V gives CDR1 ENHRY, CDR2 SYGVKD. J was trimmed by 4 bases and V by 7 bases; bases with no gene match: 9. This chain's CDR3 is CAIMVERGASDTQYF. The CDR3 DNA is TGTGCCATCATGGTCGAGCGGGGGGCCTCAGATACGCAGTATTTT.

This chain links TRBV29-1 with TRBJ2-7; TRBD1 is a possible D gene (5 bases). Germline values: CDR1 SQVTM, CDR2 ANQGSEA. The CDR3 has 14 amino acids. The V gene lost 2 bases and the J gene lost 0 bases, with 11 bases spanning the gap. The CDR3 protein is CSVERQGSSYEQYF. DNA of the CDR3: TGCAGCGTTGAACGGCAGGGTAGCTCCTACGAGCAGTACTTC.

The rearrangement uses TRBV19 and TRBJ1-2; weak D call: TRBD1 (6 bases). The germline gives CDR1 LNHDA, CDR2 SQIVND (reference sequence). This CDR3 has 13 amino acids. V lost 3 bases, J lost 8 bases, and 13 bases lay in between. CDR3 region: CASSIAGARGYTF. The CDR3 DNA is TGTGCCAGTAGTATTGCGGGGGCCAGAGGCTACACCTTC.

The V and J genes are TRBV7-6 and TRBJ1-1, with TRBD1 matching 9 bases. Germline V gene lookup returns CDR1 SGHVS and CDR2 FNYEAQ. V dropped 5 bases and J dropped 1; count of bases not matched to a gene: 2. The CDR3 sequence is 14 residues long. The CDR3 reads CASSGTGPNTEAFF. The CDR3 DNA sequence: TGTGCCAGCAGCGGGACAGGGCCGAACACTGAAGCTTTCTTT.

The CDR3 DNA reads TGTGCCAGCAGTTTAGTCTGGGCCAGCACTGAAGCTTTCTTT. It codes for CASSLVWASTEAFF. The gene calls are TRBV27 and TRBJ1-1, with D unclear. V was clipped by 2 bases and J by 4 bases, with 11 bases between them. Per germline, CDR1 MNHEY and CDR2 SMNVEV (reference sequence). CDR3 length: 14 amino acids.

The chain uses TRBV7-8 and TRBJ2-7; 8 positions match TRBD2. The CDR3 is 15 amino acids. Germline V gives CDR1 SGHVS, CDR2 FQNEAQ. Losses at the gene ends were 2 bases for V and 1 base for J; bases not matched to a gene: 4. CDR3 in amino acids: CASSLKRGRSYEQYF. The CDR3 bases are TGTGCCAGCAGCTTAAAGCGGGGGAGGTCCTACGAGCAGTACTTC.

Here the CDR3 DNA reads TGTGCCAGCAGCAAAGATGTGAGGGAGCAGTACTTC. The encoded protein is CASSKDVREQYF. The chain uses TRBV21-1 and TRBJ2-7; the D call of TRBD2 is as the table states it, not checked on the DNA. TRBV21-1 is termed a pseudogene. The CDR3 length is 12 residues.

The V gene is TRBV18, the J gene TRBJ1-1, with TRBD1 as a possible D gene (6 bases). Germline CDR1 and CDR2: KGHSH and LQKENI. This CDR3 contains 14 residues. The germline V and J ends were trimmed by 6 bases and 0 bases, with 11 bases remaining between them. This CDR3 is CASSPDSLNTEAFF. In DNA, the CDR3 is TGTGCCAGCTCCCCGGACAGCCTGAACACTGAAGCTTTCTTT.

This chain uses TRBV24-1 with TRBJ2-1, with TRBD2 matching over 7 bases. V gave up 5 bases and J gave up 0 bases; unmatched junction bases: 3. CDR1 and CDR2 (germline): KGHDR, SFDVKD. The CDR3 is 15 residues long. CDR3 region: CATSVGGSSYNEQFF. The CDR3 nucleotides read TGTGCCACCAGTGTCGGCGGGAGCTCCTACAATGAGCAGTTCTTC.

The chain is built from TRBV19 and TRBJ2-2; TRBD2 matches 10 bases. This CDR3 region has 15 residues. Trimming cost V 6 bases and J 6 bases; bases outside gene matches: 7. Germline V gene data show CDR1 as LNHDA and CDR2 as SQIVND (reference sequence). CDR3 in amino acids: CASSSGGVKAGELFF. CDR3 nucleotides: TGTGCCAGTAGCAGCGGGGGGGTTAAGGCCGGGGAGCTGTTTTTT.

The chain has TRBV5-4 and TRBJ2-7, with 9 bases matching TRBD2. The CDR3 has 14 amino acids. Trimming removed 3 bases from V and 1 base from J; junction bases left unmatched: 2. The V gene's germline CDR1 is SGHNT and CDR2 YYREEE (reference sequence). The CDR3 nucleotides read TGTGCCAGCAGCTCGACTAGCGGTTCCTACGAGCAGTACTTC. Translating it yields CASSSTSGSYEQYF.

For the CDR3, the DNA is TGTGCCAGCAGTACCGGGACAAGAGAGACCCAGTACTTC. Encoded protein: CASSTGTRETQYF. J is TRBJ2-5 and V is TRBV6-5; D is possibly TRBD1 (6 bases). V was shortened by 5 bases and J by 4 bases, with 11 bases between the two germline ends. The CDR3 is made up of 13 amino acids. Germline CDR1 MNHEY, CDR2 SVGAGI.

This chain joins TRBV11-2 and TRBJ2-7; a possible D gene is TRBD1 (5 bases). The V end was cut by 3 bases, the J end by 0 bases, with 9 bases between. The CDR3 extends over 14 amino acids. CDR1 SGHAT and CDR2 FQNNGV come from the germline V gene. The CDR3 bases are TGTGCCAGCAGCTTTTTCGACAGCTCCTACGAGCAGTACTTC. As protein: CASSFFDSSYEQYF.

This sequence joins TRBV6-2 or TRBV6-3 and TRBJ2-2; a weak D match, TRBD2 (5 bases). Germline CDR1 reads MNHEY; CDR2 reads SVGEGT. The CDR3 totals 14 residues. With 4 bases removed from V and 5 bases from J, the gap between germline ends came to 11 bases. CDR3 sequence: CASSSSRGTGELFF. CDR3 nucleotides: TGTGCCAGCAGTTCCTCAAGAGGGACCGGGGAGCTGTTTTTT.